This entry lists 25 T cell receptor beta chains sequenced from one sample in a study of long-term antiretroviral therapy in people with HIV. Samples were assayed with immunoSEQ v3.0 at survey level. Assay used: immunoSEQ multiplex PCR; TCRdb lists only in-frame clones, some missing. The data contain nearly 50,000 clones, around 84% of them seen just once; the ten biggest clones take up roughly 3%. This specimen consisted of unsorted PBMCs, obtained 0.8 years after starting antiretroviral therapy. These receptors were taken from a woman between 18 and 30 years old with HIV.

V usage is TRBV5-6 and J usage is TRBJ2-7; D is uncertain. CDR3 length: 14 residues. Deletions cut 0 bases from V and 2 bases from J, with 9 bases between. Per the germline V gene, CDR1 is SGHDT and CDR2 is YYEEEE. The DNA for the CDR3 is TGTGCCAGCAGCTTGGAGGGTTGGGCCTACGAGCAGTACTTC. Translating it yields CASSLEGWAYEQYF.

This clone has only a few counts. The V call is TRBV5-4, the J call TRBJ1-5; D remains ambiguous. V lost 4 bases and J lost 1, with 12 bases in between. CDR3 length: 15 residues. Germline V gene data show CDR1 as SGHNT and CDR2 as YYREEE (reference sequence). The DNA of the CDR3 is TGTGCCAGCAGCCGCGGGTTAGGGAGCAATCAGCCCCAGCATTTT. Residues: CASSRGLGSNQPQHF.

The chain recombines TRBV19 with TRBJ1-2, with D possibly being TRBD1 (6 bases). Germline CDR1 reads LNHDA; CDR2 reads SQIVND (reference sequence). This CDR3 comprises 12 residues. V was cut by 6 bases and J by 3 bases, with 8 bases left in between. CDR3 sequence reads: CASSRGDYGYTF. CDR3 DNA: TGTGCCAGTAGCAGGGGAGACTATGGCTACACCTTC. The variable domain in full, with the rest retrieved from reference TRBV19 and TRBJ1-2, is DGGITQSPKYLFRKEGQNVTLSCEQNLNHDAMYWYRQDPGQGLRLIYYSQIVNDFQKGDIAEGYSVSREKKESFPLTVTSAQKNPTAFYLCASSRGDYGYTFGSGTRLTVV.

Only a few counts were recorded for this clone. The rearrangement uses TRBV7-9 and TRBJ2-3; D not resolved. The ends were cut back, 3 bases at V and 4 bases at J, with 8 bases in the middle. CDR3 size: 13 residues. Germline V gene data show CDR1 as SEHNR and CDR2 as FQNEAQ (reference sequence). This CDR3 reads CASSFSSPDTQYF. CDR3 in DNA: TGTGCCAGCAGCTTTTCCTCCCCAGATACGCAGTATTTT. The variable domain in full, with the rest retrieved from reference TRBV7-9 and TRBJ2-3, is DTGVSQNPRHKITKRGQNVTFRCDPISEHNRLYWYRQTLGQGPEFLTYFQNEAQLEKSRLLSDRFSAERPKGSFSTLEIQRTEQGDSAMYLCASSFSSPDTQYFGPGTRLTVL.

A few counts support this clone. The J gene is TRBJ2-1, the V gene TRBV27; D perhaps matches TRBD2 (7 bases). Germline CDR1 and CDR2: MNHEY and SMNVEV (reference sequence). Trimming left V 4 bases short and J 10 bases short, with 20 bases between. The CDR3 length is 15 residues. CDR3 amino acids: CASSSPGRGVAEQFF. As DNA, the CDR3 is TGTGCCAGCAGTTCCCCGGGGAGGGGGGTAGCAGAGCAGTTCTTC.

The chain combines TRBV7-9 with TRBJ1-2, with a possible D match to TRBD1 (5 bases). V was cut by 5 bases and J by 0 bases, with 16 bases left in between. The CDR3 is 16 amino acids. CDR1 and CDR2 (germline): SEHNR, FQNEAQ (reference sequence). CDR3 residues: CASSTRANGANYGYTF. The CDR3 region has the DNA TGTGCCAGCAGCACCAGGGCCAACGGGGCTAACTATGGCTACACCTTC.

The rearrangement joins TRBV18 to TRBJ2-6; the match to TRBD2 covers 15 bases. This CDR3 contains 18 residues. Germline trimming cut 1 base from V and 2 bases from J; bases unmatched to any gene: 0. Germline values: CDR1 KGHSH, CDR2 LQKENI. CDR3 in amino acids: CASSPRTSGRAGANVLTF. In nucleotides, the CDR3 is TGTGCCAGCTCACCACGGACTAGCGGGAGGGCTGGGGCCAACGTCCTGACTTTC.

This clone is a singleton in its sample. This rearrangement joins TRBV6-6 to TRBJ2-2; D is uncertain. Trimming pared 0 bases from V and 2 bases from J, leaving 7 bases between. CDR1 is MNHNY and CDR2 is SVGAGI in the germline V gene (reference sequence). The CDR3 spans 15 residues. DNA for the CDR3: TGTGCCAGCAGTTACTCACCCCTTAACACCGGGGAGCTGTTTTTT. Translated: CASSYSPLNTGELFF.

V usage is TRBV6-4 and J usage is TRBJ2-1, with 8 bases that match TRBD1. This CDR3 is 13 amino acids long. V shed 6 bases and J 8 bases; nucleotides not matched to a gene: 6. CDR1 is MRHNA and CDR2 is SNTAGT in the germline V gene. Here the CDR3 DNA reads TGTGCCAGCAGCCGCGACAGGGGCGATGAGCAGTTCTTC. Translated, it gives CASSRDRGDEQFF.

The chain couples TRBV18 to TRBJ2-5; 12 bases are a match to TRBD2. The J segment lost 4 bases and the V segment lost 1 base, leaving 4 bases of the junction unmatched. The CDR3 extends over 16 amino acids. The germline gives CDR1 KGHSH, CDR2 LQKENI. CDR3 DNA: TGTGCCAGCTCACCACGACTAGCGGGAGTTGGAGAGACCCAGTACTTC. Translating gives CASSPRLAGVGETQYF.

The J gene is TRBJ1-1, the V gene TRBV18; TRBD1 matches at 7 bases. The V gene end was trimmed by 4 bases and the J gene end by 5 bases; junction bases not matched to a gene: 7. This CDR3 has 14 amino acids. Germline CDR1 is KGHSH and CDR2 is LQKENI. The CDR3 sequence: CASSLTGEYTEAFF. CDR3 in DNA: TGTGCCAGCTCACTAACAGGGGAGTATACTGAAGCTTTCTTT.

This chain connects TRBV10-2 to TRBJ2-7, with 15 bases that match TRBD2. Losses at the gene ends were 8 bases for V and 1 base for J; bases not matched to a gene: 6. The CDR3 is made up of 16 amino acids. Germline values: CDR1 WSHSY, CDR2 SAAADI. The DNA for the CDR3 is TGCGCCAGCGGACTAGCGGGAGGGCCTAGTTCCTACGAGCAGTACTTC. This gives the protein CASGLAGGPSSYEQYF.

This clone was recorded only once. The chain employs TRBV11-2 and TRBJ1-6, with 7 bases matching TRBD1. CDR1 is SGHAT and CDR2 is FQNNGV in the germline V gene. Trimming cost V 3 bases and J 7 bases; bases outside gene matches: 3. CDR3 length: 14 residues. The DNA of the CDR3 is TGTGCCAGCAGCTTCACAGGGGACAATTCACCCCTCCACTTT. Amino acids: CASSFTGDNSPLHF.

This clone occurred a few times. The chain couples TRBV4-1 to TRBJ1-2; 8 bases align to TRBD1. The CDR3 length is 13 residues. CDR1 is MGHRA and CDR2 is YSYEKL in the germline V gene. The V gene end was trimmed by 3 bases and the J gene end by 4 bases; junction bases not matched to a gene: 1. CDR3 DNA sequence: TGCGCCAGCAGCCAGGGACAGGTCTATGGCTACACCTTC. It yields the protein CASSQGQVYGYTF.

The rearrangement uses TRBV11-2 and TRBJ2-7; D may be TRBD2 (5 bases). Germline CDR1 reads SGHAT; CDR2 reads FQNNGV. The CDR3 is 16 amino acids. V lost 5 bases and J 2 bases, leaving 19 bases between the germline ends. Here the CDR3 reads CASSPRSGRAPYEQYF. CDR3 coding DNA: TGTGCCAGCAGCCCCCGGAGCGGCCGAGCCCCCTACGAGCAGTACTTC. The full variable domain, in which reference TRBV11-2 and TRBJ2-7 provide the parts outside the CDR3, is EAGVAQSPRYKIIEKRQSVAFWCNPISGHATLYWYQQILGQGPKLLIQFQNNGVVDDSQLPKDRFSAERLKGVDSTLKIQPAKLEDSAVYLCASSPRSGRAPYEQYFGPGTRLTVT.

This CDR3 is CASSPQEGAPHEQYF. The CDR3, as DNA: TGTGCCAGCAGCCCTCAGGAGGGGGCACCCCACGAGCAGTACTTC. V usage is TRBV9 and J usage is TRBJ2-7; D is perhaps TRBD1 (7 bases). V lost 4 bases to trimming and J lost 5 bases, with 19 bases between them. From germline, CDR1 is SGDLS and CDR2 YYNGEE. The CDR3 spans 15 residues. The whole variable domain, filled in from reference TRBV9 and TRBJ2-7, reads DSGVTQTPKHLITATGQRVTLRCSPRSGDLSVYWYQQSLDQGLQFLIQYYNGEERAKGNILERFSAQQFPDLHSELNLSSLELGDSALYFCASSPQEGAPHEQYFGPGTRLTVT.

The J gene is TRBJ2-7, the V gene TRBV7-9; 14 bases line up with TRBD2. CDR3 length equals 17 residues. The germline V gene encodes CDR1 SEHNR and CDR2 FQNEAQ (reference sequence). Losses at the gene ends were 5 bases for V and 2 bases for J; bases not matched to a gene: 8. CDR3: CASSTGTSGSVPYEQYF. CDR3 DNA: TGTGCCAGCAGCACGGGGACTAGCGGGAGTGTTCCCTACGAGCAGTACTTC.

V is TRBV7-8 and J is TRBJ2-2, with 7 bases aligning to TRBD2. Germline loops: CDR1 SGHVS, CDR2 FQNEAQ. This CDR3 has 18 amino acids. V shed 1 base, J shed 5 bases, and the junction held 13 bases outside the gene matches. CDR3 in DNA: TGTGCCAGCAGCTTAGGAAGGCTAGCGGAAACCTTTACCGGGGAGCTGTTTTTT. Encoded protein: CASSLGRLAETFTGELFF.

In its sample, this clone was seen a few times. The CDR3 DNA is TGTGCCATCAGTGTTGGGACTAGCGGTTACGAGCAGTACTTC. Translated: CAISVGTSGYEQYF. V and J are TRBV10-3 and TRBJ2-7, with 11 bases identical to TRBD2. Germline trimming cut 4 bases from V and 4 bases from J; bases unmatched to any gene: 3. The CDR3 has 14 amino acids. Germline CDR1 reads ENHRY; CDR2 reads SYGVKD.

This rearrangement joins TRBV7-9 to TRBJ1-5, with 7 bases lining up with TRBD1. The germline V gene has CDR1 SEHNR and CDR2 FQNEAQ (reference sequence). CDR3 size: 15 residues. V lost 4 bases to trimming and J lost 2 bases; unmatched junction nucleotides: 5. The CDR3 here is CASSSTGSGNQPQHF. DNA for the CDR3: TGTGCCAGCAGCTCGACAGGGTCGGGCAATCAGCCCCAGCATTTT.

This clone was seen a handful of times. This rearrangement joins TRBV19 to TRBJ2-1; 7 bases agree with TRBD1. From germline, CDR1 is LNHDA and CDR2 SQIVND (reference sequence). Germline trimming cut 3 bases from V and 4 bases from J; bases unmatched to any gene: 15. This CDR3 comprises 18 residues. DNA of the CDR3: TGTGCCAGTAGTATCGGAAGGGACAGCCTCTTTTCTTACAATGAGCAGTTCTTC. Translation gives CASSIGRDSLFSYNEQFF.

This clone has a single count. V usage is TRBV6-6 and J usage is TRBJ2-3; D is undetermined. The CDR3 contains 16 residues. V was clipped by 6 bases and J by 1 base, with 17 bases between them. In germline, CDR1 is MNHNY, CDR2 SVGAGI (reference sequence). In DNA form, the CDR3 reads TGTGCCAGCAGCCCCTGGGCGGTTGCGGGCACAGATACGCAGTATTTT. Translation: CASSPWAVAGTDTQYF.

This sequence joins TRBV27 and TRBJ1-2; D unclear. Trimming took off 2 bases at V and 3 bases at J, with 13 bases between the two ends. Germline V gene sequence: CDR1 MNHEY, CDR2 SMNVEV (reference sequence). This CDR3 is built from 15 residues. Written as DNA, the CDR3 is TGTGCCAGCAGTTTAGATCTTCAAGGCGACTATGGCTACACCTTC. Its protein product is CASSLDLQGDYGYTF.

This chain joins TRBV19 and TRBJ2-7, with D perhaps being TRBD1 or TRBD2 (5 bases each). CDR1 is LNHDA and CDR2 is SQIVND in the germline V gene (reference sequence). Trimming took off 10 bases at V and 2 bases at J, with 9 bases between the two ends. There are 11 residues in the CDR3. CDR3 sequence: CATGQAYEQYF. CDR3 bases: TGTGCCACGGGGCAGGCCTACGAGCAGTACTTC.

The rearrangement links TRBV2 to TRBJ2-1, with TRBD1 identical over 8 bases. From germline, CDR1 is SNHLY and CDR2 FYNNEI. The V and J ends lost 8 bases and 0 bases, in that order; junction bases with no gene match: 3. The CDR3 contains 14 residues. CDR3 bases: TGTGCCAGCTTACAGGGGGACTCCTACAATGAGCAGTTCTTC. Amino acid sequence: CASLQGDSYNEQFF.